This TCR beta chain appears in the sequencing data of a study of blood T cell repertoires in COVID-19. As for the study in general: T cells, B-cell-depleted T cells, or PBMCs supplied cDNA or gDNA.

Profiled with immunoSEQ multiplex PCR; TCRdb holds only in-frame clones, not every one. The profile shows about 300,000 clones, roughly nine tenths of them singletons. The clonotype was recovered from a woman in her 30s with COVID-19, enrolled during active disease. Sequencing was done on a sample of peripheral blood.

Here the CDR3 reads CASSFVPGTLVSGANVLTF. Written as DNA, the CDR3 is TGTGCCAGCAGCTTCGTCCCCGGGACACTCGTCTCTGGGGCCAACGTCCTGACTTTC. The chain joins TRBV11-2 to TRBJ2-6; the D gene is possibly TRBD1 (6 bases). The germline gives CDR1 SGHAT, CDR2 FQNNGV. This CDR3 is built from 19 residues. The germline V and J ends were trimmed by 3 bases and 0 bases, with 18 bases remaining between them.